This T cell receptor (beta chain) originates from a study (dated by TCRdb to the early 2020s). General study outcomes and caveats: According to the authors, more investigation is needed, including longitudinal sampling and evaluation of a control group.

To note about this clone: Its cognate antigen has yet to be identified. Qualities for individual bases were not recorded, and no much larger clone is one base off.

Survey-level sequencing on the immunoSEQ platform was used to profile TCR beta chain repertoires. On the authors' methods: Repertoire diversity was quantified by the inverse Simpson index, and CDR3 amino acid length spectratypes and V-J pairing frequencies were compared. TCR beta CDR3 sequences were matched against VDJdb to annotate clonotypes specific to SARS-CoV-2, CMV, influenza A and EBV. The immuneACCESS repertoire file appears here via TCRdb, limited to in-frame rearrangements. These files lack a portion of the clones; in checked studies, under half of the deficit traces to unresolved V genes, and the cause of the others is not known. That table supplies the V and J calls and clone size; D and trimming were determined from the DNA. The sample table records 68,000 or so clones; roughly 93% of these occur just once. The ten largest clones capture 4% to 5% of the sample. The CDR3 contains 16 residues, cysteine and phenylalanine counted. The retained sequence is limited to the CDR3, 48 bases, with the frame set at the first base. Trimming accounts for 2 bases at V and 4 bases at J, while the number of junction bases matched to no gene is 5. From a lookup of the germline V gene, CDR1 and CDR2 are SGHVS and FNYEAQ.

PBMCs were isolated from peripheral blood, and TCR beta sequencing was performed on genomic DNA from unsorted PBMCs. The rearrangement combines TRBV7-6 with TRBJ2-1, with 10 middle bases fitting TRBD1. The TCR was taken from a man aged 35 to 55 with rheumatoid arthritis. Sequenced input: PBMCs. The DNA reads TGTGCCAGCAGCTTACAGACAGGGGGCCTTTACAATGAGCAGTTCTTC. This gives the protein CASSLQTGGLYNEQFF.